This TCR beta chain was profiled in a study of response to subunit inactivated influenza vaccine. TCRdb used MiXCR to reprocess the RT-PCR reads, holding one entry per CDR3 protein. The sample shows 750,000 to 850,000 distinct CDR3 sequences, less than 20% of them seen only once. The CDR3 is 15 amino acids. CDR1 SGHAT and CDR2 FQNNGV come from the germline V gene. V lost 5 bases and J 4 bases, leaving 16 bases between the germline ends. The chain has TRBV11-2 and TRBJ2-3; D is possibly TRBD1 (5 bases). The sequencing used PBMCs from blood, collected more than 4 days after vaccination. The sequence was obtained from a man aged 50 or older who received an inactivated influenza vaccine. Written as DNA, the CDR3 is TGTGCCAGCAGCGACGCAGGGATGAGCGCAGATACGCAGTATTTT. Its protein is CASSDAGMSADTQYF.